The TCR beta chain described here comes from a study of blood T cell repertoires in COVID-19. Clones were sequenced by immunoSEQ multiplex PCR, and TCRdb holds only the in-frame ones, with some missing. The data hold tens of thousands of clones, with more than 85% observed a single time. Per germline, CDR1 SGHAT and CDR2 FQNNGV. The CDR3 runs 15 residues. The V end lost 1 base, the J end lost 4 bases, and 13 bases lay between the germline ends. Specimen: peripheral blood. The origin of this receptor is a woman aged 80 or over with acute or convalescent COVID-19. This sequence joins TRBV11-2 and TRBJ1-1, with D unresolved. CDR3 in DNA: TGTGCCAGCAGCTTAGGCGACTGGAGGAGCACTGAAGCTTTCTTT. This sequence encodes CASSLGDWRSTEAFF. Full variable domain (outside the CDR3, taken from reference TRBV11-2 and TRBJ1-1): EAGVAQSPRYKIIEKRQSVAFWCNPISGHATLYWYQQILGQGPKLLIQFQNNGVVDDSQLPKDRFSAERLKGVDSTLKIQPAKLEDSAVYLCASSLGDWRSTEAFFGQGTRLTVV.